This is a list of T cell receptor beta chains from one sample in a study of cytomegalovirus exposure and HLA in healthy donors. Profiled with immunoSEQ multiplex PCR; TCRdb holds only in-frame clones, not every one. In the table there are roughly 110,000 clones, 65% to 90% of which are singletons. Sequenced material: PBMCs. These receptor sequences come from a man between 50 and 59 years old in good health and CMV-seronegative. Both conserved end residues are part of each CDR3. The D gene is left open where the match is weak. Rows give clone size only sometimes, using once, few, many, or a class for an expanded clone.

TRBV7-2	NA	TRBJ2-2	NA	CASSLTATGAGELFF	TGTGCCAGCAGCTTAACCGCGACGGGGGCCGGGGAGCTGTTTTTT
TRBV5-6	NA	TRBJ2-1	NA	CASSLASGPDIF	TGTGCCAGCAGCTTGGCGTCAGGTCCGGATATCTTC
TRBV7-9	NA	TRBJ2-7	NA	CSSSFQQFYEQYF	TGTTCCAGCAGCTTCCAACAGTTCTACGAGCAGTACTTC
TRBV6-6	NA	TRBJ2-7	NA	CASSYSTAVSYEQYF	TGTGCCAGCAGTTACTCGACCGCGGTCTCCTACGAGCAGTACTTC
TRBV28	NA	TRBJ1-1	TRBD1	CASSSSAGTGVTEAFF	TGTGCCAGCAGTTCCTCTGCCGGGACAGGGGTCACTGAAGCTTTCTTT
TRBV6-1	few	TRBJ2-5	NA	CASSGLDWETQYF	TGTGCCAGCAGTGGCCTTGACTGGGAGACCCAGTACTTC
TRBV7-2	NA	TRBJ1-1	TRBD1	CASSSQGDTEAFF	TGTGCCAGCAGTTCGCAGGGGGACACTGAAGCTTTCTTT
TRBV7-3	NA	TRBJ1-1	TRBD1	CASSQTGDTEAFF	TGTGCCAGCAGTCAAACAGGGGACACTGAAGCTTTCTTT
TRBV28	NA	TRBJ2-5	TRBD2	CASRDDIGGGWGTQHF	TGTGCCAGCAGGGACGACATCGGGGGGGGGTGGGGCACCCAGCACTTC
TRBV11-3	NA	TRBJ2-5	TRBD2	CASSLGLAGQETQYF	TGTGCCAGCAGCTTGGGACTAGCGGGCCAAGAGACCCAGTACTTC
TRBV19	few	TRBJ2-1	TRBD2	CASSIEGRGEIDEQFF	TGTGCCAGTAGTATAGAAGGTCGGGGGGAGATCGATGAGCAGTTCTTC
TRBV30	NA	TRBJ1-1	NA	CAWSGGTMNTEAFF	TGTGCCTGGAGTGGCGGGACCATGAACACTGAAGCTTTCTTT
TRBV7-2	NA	TRBJ1-2	TRBD1	CASSLSLGQGNGYTF	TGTGCCAGCAGCTTAAGTTTGGGACAGGGAAATGGCTACACCTTC
TRBV6-5	few	TRBJ1-1	NA	CASIRDFSNTEAFF	TGTGCCAGCATTCGGGACTTCTCGAACACTGAAGCTTTCTTT
TRBV4-2	few	TRBJ2-5	NA	CASSEQLGPQYF	TGTGCCAGCAGCGAACAACTAGGTCCCCAGTACTTC
TRBV7-9	NA	TRBJ2-1	NA	CSSSLSVGNEQFF	TGTTCCAGCAGCCTCTCGGTCGGCAATGAGCAGTTCTTC
TRBV5-1	few	TRBJ1-1	NA	CASSLVAGMNTEAFF	TGCGCCAGCAGCTTGGTAGCAGGGATGAACACTGAAGCTTTCTTT
TRBV7-3	NA	TRBJ2-3	TRBD2	CASSLGRGGDTDTQYF	TGTGCCAGCAGCCTCGGGAGGGGGGGAGACACAGATACGCAGTATTTT
TRBV11-3	NA	TRBJ2-5	NA	CASSPGLQETQYF	TGTGCCAGCAGTCCAGGATTACAGGAGACCCAGTACTTC
TRBV5-4	few	TRBJ2-2	TRBD2	CASSSKGPRLAGGDTGELFF	TGTGCCAGCAGCTCGAAGGGTCCCCGACTAGCGGGGGGTGACACCGGGGAGCTGTTTTTT
TRBV12-5	NA	TRBJ2-5	NA	CASARGGQETQYF	TGTGCTAGTGCACGAGGCGGGCAAGAGACCCAGTACTTC
TRBV9	NA	TRBJ1-6	TRBD1	CASSVHPKGAASPLHF	TGTGCCAGCAGCGTCCACCCTAAGGGGGCGGCATCACCCCTCCACTTT
TRBV5-1	once	TRBJ1-3	NA	CASSLAEVPLSGNTIYF	TGCGCCAGCAGCTTGGCAGAGGTTCCCCTCTCTGGAAACACCATATATTTT